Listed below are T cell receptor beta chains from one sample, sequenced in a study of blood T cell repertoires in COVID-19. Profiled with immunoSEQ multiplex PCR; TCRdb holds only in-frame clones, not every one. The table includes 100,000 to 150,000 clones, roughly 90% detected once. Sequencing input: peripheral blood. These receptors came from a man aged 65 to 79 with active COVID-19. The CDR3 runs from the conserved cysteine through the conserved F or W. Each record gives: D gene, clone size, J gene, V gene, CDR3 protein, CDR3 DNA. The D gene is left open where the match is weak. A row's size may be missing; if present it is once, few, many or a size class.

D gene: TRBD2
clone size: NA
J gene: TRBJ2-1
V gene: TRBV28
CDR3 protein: CASSLGGGGGDYNEQFF
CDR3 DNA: TGTGCCAGCAGTTTAGGAGGTGGGGGAGGGGACTACAATGAGCAGTTCTTC

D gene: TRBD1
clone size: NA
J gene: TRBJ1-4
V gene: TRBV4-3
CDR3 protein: CASSEPRDRGGKLFF
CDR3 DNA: TGCGCCAGCAGCGAGCCCCGGGACAGGGGAGGAAAACTGTTTTTT

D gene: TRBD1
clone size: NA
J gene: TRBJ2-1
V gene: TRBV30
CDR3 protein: CAWSGDREYNEQFF
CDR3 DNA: TGTGCCTGGAGTGGGGACAGGGAGTACAATGAGCAGTTCTTC

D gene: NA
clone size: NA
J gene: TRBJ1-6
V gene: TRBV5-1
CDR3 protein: CASSLEGSNSPLHF
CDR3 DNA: TGCGCCAGCAGTCTAGAGGGATCAAATTCACCCCTCCACTTT

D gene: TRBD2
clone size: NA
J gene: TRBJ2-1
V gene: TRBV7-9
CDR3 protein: CASSPPPRLAEYNEQFF
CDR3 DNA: TGTGCCAGCAGCCCACCCCCGAGACTAGCGGAATACAATGAGCAGTTCTTC

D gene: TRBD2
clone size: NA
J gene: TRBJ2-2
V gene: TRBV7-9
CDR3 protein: CASSLVYGTRRLNTGELFF
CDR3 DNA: TGTGCCAGCAGCTTAGTATATGGGACTAGAAGACTGAACACCGGGGAGCTGTTTTTT

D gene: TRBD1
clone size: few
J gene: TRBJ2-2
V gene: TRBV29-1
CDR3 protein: CSTGQGTTGELFF
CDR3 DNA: TGCAGCACCGGACAGGGGACCACCGGGGAGCTGTTTTTT

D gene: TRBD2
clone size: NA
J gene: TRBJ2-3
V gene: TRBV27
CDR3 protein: CASSPLAGVSTDTQYF
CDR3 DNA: TGTGCCAGCAGTCCCCTAGCGGGAGTTTCTACAGATACGCAGTATTTT

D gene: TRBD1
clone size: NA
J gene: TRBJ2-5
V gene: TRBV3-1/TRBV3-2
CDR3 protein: CASSQVGQGGETQYF
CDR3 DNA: TGTGCCAGCAGCCAAGTTGGACAGGGGGGGGAGACCCAGTACTTC

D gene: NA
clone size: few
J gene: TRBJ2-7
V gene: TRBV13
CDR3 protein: CASSLGRLGSYEQYF
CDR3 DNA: TGTGCCAGCAGCTTAGGCCGACTAGGGTCCTACGAGCAGTACTTC

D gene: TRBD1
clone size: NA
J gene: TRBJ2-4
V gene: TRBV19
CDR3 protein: CASSIRDSLAKNIQYF
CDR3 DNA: TGTGCCAGTAGTATCCGGGACAGTTTAGCCAAAAACATTCAGTACTTC